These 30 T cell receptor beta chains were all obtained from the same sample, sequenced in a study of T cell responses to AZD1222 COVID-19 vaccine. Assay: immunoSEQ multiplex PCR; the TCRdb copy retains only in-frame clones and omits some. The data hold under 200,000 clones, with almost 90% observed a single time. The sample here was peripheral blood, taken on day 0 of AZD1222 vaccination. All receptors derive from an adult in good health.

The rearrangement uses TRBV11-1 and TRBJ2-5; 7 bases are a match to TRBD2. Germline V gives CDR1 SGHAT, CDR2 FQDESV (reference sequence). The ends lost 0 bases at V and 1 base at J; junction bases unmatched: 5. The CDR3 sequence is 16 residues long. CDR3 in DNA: TGTGCCAGCAGCTTAGCGGGCGGGGGAGTCCAAGAGACCCAGTACTTC. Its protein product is CASSLAGGGVQETQYF.

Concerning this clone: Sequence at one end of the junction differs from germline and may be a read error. For the CDR3, the DNA is TGTGCCAGCAGCCTATACGATTACACACCGGGACAGGATTCCTTC. Its translation: CASSLYDYTPGQDSF. The chain couples TRBV7-9 to TRBJ1-2; 8 bases match TRBD1. Looked up from germline, CDR1 is SEHNR and CDR2 is FQNEAQ (reference sequence). This CDR3 comprises 15 residues. Based on the CDR3 plus reference TRBV7-9 and TRBJ1-2, the full variable domain is DTGVSQNPRHKITKRGQNVTFRCDPISEHNRLYWYRQTLGQGPEFLTYFQNEAQLEKSRLLSDRFSAERPKGSFSTLEIQRTEQGDSAMYLCASSLYDYTPGQDSFGSGTRLTVV.

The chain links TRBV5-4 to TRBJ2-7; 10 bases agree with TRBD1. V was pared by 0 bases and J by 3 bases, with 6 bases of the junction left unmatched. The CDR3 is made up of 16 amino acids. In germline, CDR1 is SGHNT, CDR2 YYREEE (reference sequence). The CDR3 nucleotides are TGTGCCAGCAGCTTGGAGGGGCGGACAGGGGGCTACGAGCAGTACTTC. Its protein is CASSLEGRTGGYEQYF.

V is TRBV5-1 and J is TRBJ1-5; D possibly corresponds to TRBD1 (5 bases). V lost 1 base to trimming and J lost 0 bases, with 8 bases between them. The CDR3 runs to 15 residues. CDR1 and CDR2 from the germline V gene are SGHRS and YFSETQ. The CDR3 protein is CASSLSGGSNQPQHF. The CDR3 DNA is TGCGCCAGCAGCTTGTCCGGGGGTAGCAATCAGCCCCAGCATTTT.

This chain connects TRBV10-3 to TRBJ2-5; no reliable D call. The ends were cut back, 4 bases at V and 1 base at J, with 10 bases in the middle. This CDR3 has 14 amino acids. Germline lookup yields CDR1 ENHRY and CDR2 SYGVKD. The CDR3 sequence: CAISVETLQETQYF. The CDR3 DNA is TGTGCCATCAGTGTTGAAACGCTCCAAGAGACCCAGTACTTC.

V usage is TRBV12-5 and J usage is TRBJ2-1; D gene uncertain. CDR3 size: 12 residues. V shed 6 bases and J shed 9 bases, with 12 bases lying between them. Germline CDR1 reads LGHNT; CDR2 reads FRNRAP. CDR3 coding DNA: TGTGCTAGTGGAACCGAATCTGGTGAGCAGTTCTTC. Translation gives CASGTESGEQFF.

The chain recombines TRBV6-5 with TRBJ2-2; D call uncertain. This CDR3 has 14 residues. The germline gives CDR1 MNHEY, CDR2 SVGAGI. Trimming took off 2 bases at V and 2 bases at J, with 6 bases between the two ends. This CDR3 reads CASSYGENTGELFF. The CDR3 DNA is TGTGCCAGCAGTTACGGGGAAAACACCGGGGAGCTGTTTTTT.

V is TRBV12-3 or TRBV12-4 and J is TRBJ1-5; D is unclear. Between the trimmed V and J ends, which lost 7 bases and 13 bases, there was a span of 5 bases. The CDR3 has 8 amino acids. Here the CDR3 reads CASNFQHF. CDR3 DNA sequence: TGTGCCAGCAACTTTCAGCATTTT.

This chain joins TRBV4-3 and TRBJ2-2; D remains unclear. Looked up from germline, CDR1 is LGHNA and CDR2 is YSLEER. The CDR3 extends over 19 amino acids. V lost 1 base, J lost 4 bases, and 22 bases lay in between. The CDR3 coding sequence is TGCGCCAGCAGCCAAGGTGGTGGCCTGGGCAGGTTGGTCACCGGGGAGCTGTTTTTT. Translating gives CASSQGGGLGRLVTGELFF.

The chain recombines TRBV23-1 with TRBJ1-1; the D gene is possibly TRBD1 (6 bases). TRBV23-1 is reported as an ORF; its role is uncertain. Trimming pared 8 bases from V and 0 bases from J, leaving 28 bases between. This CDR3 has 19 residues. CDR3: CASPKGVPDRAGMNTEAFF. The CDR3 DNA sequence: TGCGCCAGCCCAAAGGGGGTCCCTGACAGAGCAGGAATGAACACTGAAGCTTTCTTT.

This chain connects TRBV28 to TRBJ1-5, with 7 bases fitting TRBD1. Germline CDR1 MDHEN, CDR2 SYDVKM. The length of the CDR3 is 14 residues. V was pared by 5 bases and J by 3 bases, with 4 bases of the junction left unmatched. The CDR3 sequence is CASSQGGPNQPQHF. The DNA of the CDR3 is TGTGCCAGCAGTCAGGGGGGACCCAATCAGCCCCAGCATTTT.

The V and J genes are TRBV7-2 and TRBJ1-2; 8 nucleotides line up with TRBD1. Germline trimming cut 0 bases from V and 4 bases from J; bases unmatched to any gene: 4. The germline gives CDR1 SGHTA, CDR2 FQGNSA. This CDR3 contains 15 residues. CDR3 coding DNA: TGTGCCAGCAGCTTAGCCCCAGGGGGCAGCTATGGCTACACCTTC. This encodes CASSLAPGGSYGYTF.

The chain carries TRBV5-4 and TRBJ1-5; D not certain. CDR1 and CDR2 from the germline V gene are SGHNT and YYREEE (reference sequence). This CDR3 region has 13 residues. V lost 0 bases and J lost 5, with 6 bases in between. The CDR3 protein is CASSLEVDQPQHF. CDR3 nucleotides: TGTGCCAGCAGCTTGGAGGTGGATCAGCCCCAGCATTTT.

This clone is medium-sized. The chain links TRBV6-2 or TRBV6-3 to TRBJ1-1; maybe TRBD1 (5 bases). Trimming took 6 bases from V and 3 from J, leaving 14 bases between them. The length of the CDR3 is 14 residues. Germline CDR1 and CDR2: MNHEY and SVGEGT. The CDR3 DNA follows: TGTGCCAGCAGCCTCGGGGGGGAGCACACTGAAGCTTTCTTT. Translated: CASSLGGEHTEAFF.

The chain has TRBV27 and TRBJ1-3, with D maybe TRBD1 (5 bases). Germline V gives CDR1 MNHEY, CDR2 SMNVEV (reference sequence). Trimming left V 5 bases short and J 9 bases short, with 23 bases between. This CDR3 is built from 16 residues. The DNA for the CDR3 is TGTGCCAGCAGTGCCCGGGACGAACACCCGTGGGGCACCATATATTTT. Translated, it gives CASSARDEHPWGTIYF.

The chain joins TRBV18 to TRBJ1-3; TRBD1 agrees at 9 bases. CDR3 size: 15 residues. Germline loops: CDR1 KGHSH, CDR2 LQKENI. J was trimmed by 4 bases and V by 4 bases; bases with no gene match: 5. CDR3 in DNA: TGTGCCAGCTCACTCCATGGGACAGGGGGAAACACCATATATTTT. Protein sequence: CASSLHGTGGNTIYF.

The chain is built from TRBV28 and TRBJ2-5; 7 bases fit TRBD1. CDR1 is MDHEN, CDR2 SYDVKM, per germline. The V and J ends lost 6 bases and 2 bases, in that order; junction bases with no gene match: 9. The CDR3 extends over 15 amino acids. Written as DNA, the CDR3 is TGTGCCAGCAGCCTACCTGGGACAGAGCAAGAGACCCAGTACTTC. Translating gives CASSLPGTEQETQYF.

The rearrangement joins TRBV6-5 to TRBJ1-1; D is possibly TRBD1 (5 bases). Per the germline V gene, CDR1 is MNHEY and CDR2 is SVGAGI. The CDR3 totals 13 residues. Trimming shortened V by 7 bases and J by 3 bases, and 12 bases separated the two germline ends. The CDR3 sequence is CASTLGRDTEAFF. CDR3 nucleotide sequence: TGTGCCAGCACCCTGGGACGGGACACTGAAGCTTTCTTT.

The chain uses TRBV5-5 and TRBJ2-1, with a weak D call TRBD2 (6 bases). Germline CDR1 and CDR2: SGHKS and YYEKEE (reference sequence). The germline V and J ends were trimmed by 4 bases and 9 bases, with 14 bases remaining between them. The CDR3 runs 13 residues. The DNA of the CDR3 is TGTGCCAGCAGCCTCCTACCGGGGGTTGAGCAGTTCTTC. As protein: CASSLLPGVEQFF.

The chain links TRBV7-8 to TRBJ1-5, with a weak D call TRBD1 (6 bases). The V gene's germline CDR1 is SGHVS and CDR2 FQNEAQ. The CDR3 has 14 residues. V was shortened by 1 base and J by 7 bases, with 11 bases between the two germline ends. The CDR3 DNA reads TGTGCCAGCAGCTTAGGGGGGCCTGGGCAGCCCCAGCATTTT. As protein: CASSLGGPGQPQHF.

This CDR3 reads CASSLTRMNERDGELFF. In nucleotides, the CDR3 is TGTGCCAGCAGCTTAACCCGGATGAACGAGAGGGACGGGGAGCTGTTTTTT. The chain links TRBV7-3 to TRBJ2-2, with D perhaps matching TRBD2 (5 bases). CDR3 size: 17 residues. In germline, CDR1 is SGHTA, CDR2 FQGTGA. Trimming cost V 0 bases and J 7 bases, with 18 bases left between them.

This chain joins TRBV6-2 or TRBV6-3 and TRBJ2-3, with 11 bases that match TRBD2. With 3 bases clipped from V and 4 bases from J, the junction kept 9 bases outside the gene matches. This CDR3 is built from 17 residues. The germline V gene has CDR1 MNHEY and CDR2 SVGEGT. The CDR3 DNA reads TGTGCCAGCAGTTATCTAGCGGGGGGCCACAGTCCAGATACGCAGTATTTT. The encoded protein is CASSYLAGGHSPDTQYF.

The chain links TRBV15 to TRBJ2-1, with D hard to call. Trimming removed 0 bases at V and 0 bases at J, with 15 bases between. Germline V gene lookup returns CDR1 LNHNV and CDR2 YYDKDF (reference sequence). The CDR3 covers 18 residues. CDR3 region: CATSRDSAQLSSYNEQFF. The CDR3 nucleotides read TGTGCCACCAGCAGAGATTCGGCACAATTGAGCTCCTACAATGAGCAGTTCTTC.

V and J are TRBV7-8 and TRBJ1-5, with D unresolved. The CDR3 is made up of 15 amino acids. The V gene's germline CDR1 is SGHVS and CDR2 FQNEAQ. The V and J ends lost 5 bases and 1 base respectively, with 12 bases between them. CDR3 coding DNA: TGTGCCAGCAGCCTGCAGGAGGTGAGCAATCAGCCCCAGCATTTT. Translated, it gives CASSLQEVSNQPQHF.

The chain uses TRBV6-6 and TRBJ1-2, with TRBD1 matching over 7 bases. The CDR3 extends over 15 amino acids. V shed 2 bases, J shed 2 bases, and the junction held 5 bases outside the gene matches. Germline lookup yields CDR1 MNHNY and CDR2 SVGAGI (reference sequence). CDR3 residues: CASSYPPTGNYGYTF. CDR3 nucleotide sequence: TGTGCCAGCAGTTACCCACCGACAGGGAACTATGGCTACACCTTC.

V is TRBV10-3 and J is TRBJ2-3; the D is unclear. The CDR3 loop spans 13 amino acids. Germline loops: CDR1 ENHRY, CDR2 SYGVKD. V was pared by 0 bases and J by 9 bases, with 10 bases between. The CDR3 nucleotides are TGTGCCATCAGTGAGTCGGCAGCCGAGACGCAGTATTTT. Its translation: CAISESAAETQYF.

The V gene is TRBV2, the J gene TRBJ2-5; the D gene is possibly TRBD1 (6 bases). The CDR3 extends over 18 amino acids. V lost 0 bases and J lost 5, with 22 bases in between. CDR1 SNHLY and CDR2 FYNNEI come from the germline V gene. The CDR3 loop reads CASSEALPARHQGETQYF. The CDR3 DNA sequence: TGTGCCAGCAGTGAAGCCCTGCCGGCGCGGCATCAGGGGGAGACCCAGTACTTC. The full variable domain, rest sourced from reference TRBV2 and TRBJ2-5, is EPEVTQTPSHQVTQMGQEVILRCVPISNHLYFYWYRQILGQKVEFLVSFYNNEISEKSEIFDDQFSVERPDGSNFTLKIRSTKLEDSAMYFCASSEALPARHQGETQYFGPGTRLLVL.

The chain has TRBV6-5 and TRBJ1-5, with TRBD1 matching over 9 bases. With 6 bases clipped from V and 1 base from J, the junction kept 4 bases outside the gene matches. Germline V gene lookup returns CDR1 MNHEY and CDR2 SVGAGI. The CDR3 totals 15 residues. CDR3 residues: CASRKGTGSNQPQHF. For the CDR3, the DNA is TGTGCCAGCAGGAAAGGGACAGGGAGCAATCAGCCCCAGCATTTT.

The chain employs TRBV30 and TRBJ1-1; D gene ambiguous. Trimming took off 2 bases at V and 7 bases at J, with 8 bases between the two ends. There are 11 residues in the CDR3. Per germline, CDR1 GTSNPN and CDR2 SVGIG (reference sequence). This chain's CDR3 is CAWSSPVEAFF. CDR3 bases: TGTGCCTGGAGTTCTCCCGTTGAAGCTTTCTTT.

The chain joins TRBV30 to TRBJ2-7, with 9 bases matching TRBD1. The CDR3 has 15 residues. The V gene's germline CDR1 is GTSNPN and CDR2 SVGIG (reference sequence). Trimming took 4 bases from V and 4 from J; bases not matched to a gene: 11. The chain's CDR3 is CAWTPQGTGIYEQYF. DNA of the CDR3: TGTGCCTGGACCCCCCAGGGGACAGGGATATACGAGCAGTACTTC.